This T cell receptor beta chain was sequenced in a study of CDR3 diversity in severe acne. TCRdb re-analysed the PCR reads in MiXCR, keeping a single row per CDR3 protein. The profile covers some 84,000 distinct CDR3 sequences, with over 45% appearing a single time and about 9.4% taken by the ten largest. CDR1 is SEHNR and CDR2 is FQNEAQ in the germline V gene (reference sequence). After removal of 1 base from V and 0 bases from J, the junction contained 2 bases not matched to a gene. The CDR3 is 18 residues long. Sequencing used blood. J is TRBJ2-5 and V is TRBV7-9, with 16 bases lining up with TRBD2. The TCR sequence derives from a male donor in good health, serving as a control. CDR3 amino acids: CASSLGGLAGGYQETQYF. CDR3 sequence (DNA): TGTGCCAGCAGCTTAGGGGGACTAGCGGGGGGGTACCAAGAGACCCAGTACTTC.